A single sample is the source of the 17 T cell receptor beta chains below, sequenced in a study of cytomegalovirus exposure and HLA in healthy donors. PCR employed 60 Vbeta and 13 Jbeta primers. Using immunoSEQ multiplex PCR, the repertoire was profiled, and TCRdb retains in-frame clones only, with some absent. This table has 150,000 to 200,000 clones, over 80% appearing once. Sequencing was performed on PBMCs. Receptors were obtained from a male donor in good health and CMV-seropositive.

There are a few counts of this clone. J is TRBJ1-1 and V is TRBV28, with 7 bases matching TRBD1. Looked up from germline, CDR1 is MDHEN and CDR2 is SYDVKM. The CDR3 spans 17 residues. The trim removed 1 base at V and 8 bases at J, leaving 16 bases unmatched. The CDR3 coding sequence is TGTGCCAGCAGTTTATTACCTACAGGGGCCCCTGGGGGGGAAGCTTTCTTT. Encoded protein: CASSLLPTGAPGGEAFF. The full variable domain, its missing parts supplied by reference TRBV28 and TRBJ1-1, is DVKVTQSSRYLVKRTGEKVFLECVQDMDHENMFWYRQDPGLGLRLIYFSYDVKMKEKGDIPEGYSVSREKKERFSLILESASTNQTSMYLCASSLLPTGAPGGEAFFGQGTRLTVV.

This clone was counted between two and nine times. The chain uses TRBV21-1 and TRBJ1-5; the table's D call, TRBD1, was not checked against the DNA. TRBV21-1 constitutes a pseudogene. This CDR3 spans 15 amino acids. CDR3 sequence: CASSNFSGHNQPQHF. CDR3 DNA sequence: TGTGCCAGCAGCAATTTTTCAGGGCACAATCAGCCCCAGCATTTT.

In this sample, this clone turned up once. J is TRBJ1-6 and V is TRBV28; D might be TRBD1 (5 bases). The germline gives CDR1 MDHEN, CDR2 SYDVKM. This CDR3 is built from 12 residues. V was trimmed by 10 bases and J by 9 bases, leaving 13 bases between them. The CDR3 is CAIGGDGSPLHF. The DNA of the CDR3 is TGTGCCATCGGGGGGGATGGTTCACCCCTCCACTTT.

V usage is TRBV7-9 and J usage is TRBJ2-3; 8 bases match TRBD2. V lost 5 bases, J lost 0 bases, and 13 bases stayed unmatched. The germline V gene has CDR1 SEHNR and CDR2 FQNEAQ (reference sequence). The CDR3 contains 18 residues. The chain's CDR3 is CASSAGLVGLLSTDTQYF. DNA of the CDR3: TGTGCCAGCAGCGCGGGACTAGTCGGGCTACTAAGCACAGATACGCAGTATTTT.

This chain connects TRBV4-2 to TRBJ2-1; 8 bases fit TRBD2. This CDR3 region has 15 residues. The J segment lost 8 bases and the V segment lost 0 bases, leaving 6 bases of the junction unmatched. The germline V gene encodes CDR1 LGHNA and CDR2 YNFKEQ. CDR3 nucleotide sequence: TGTGCCAGCAGCCAAGATTCGAGCGGGAGCGATGAGCAGTTCTTC. Residues: CASSQDSSGSDEQFF.

V and J are TRBV2 and TRBJ1-1; maybe TRBD1 (5 bases). The CDR3 covers 12 residues. V was cut by 8 bases and J by 4 bases, with 11 bases left in between. Per germline, CDR1 SNHLY and CDR2 FYNNEI. CDR3 in amino acids: CASQGSGTEAFF. The CDR3 DNA sequence: TGTGCCAGCCAGGGATCCGGCACTGAAGCTTTCTTT. The variable domain in full, with the rest retrieved from reference TRBV2 and TRBJ1-1, is EPEVTQTPSHQVTQMGQEVILRCVPISNHLYFYWYRQILGQKVEFLVSFYNNEISEKSEIFDDQFSVERPDGSNFTLKIRSTKLEDSAMYFCASQGSGTEAFFGQGTRLTVV.

This clone was seen just once. The CDR3 is CASSLSGGQTF. The CDR3 nucleotides read TGTGCCAGCAGTCTGAGCGGGGGTCAAACCTTC. This chain connects TRBV6-1 to TRBJ1-2; D possibly corresponds to TRBD1 (5 bases). Germline assignment: CDR1 MNHNS and CDR2 SASEGT. This CDR3 contains 11 residues. Trimming cost V 5 bases and J 14 bases, with 15 bases left between them.

The chain combines TRBV5-1 with TRBJ2-7; a possible D gene is TRBD2 (5 bases). Trimming pared 4 bases from V and 4 bases from J, leaving 15 bases between. The CDR3 runs 14 residues. Germline V lookup: CDR1 SGHRS, CDR2 YFSETQ. The CDR3 DNA is TGCGCCAGCAGCCCGCCGGGAAACGTTTACGAGCAGTACTTC. It codes for CASSPPGNVYEQYF.

The chain has TRBV4-2 and TRBJ2-1, with D tentatively TRBD1 (6 bases). This CDR3 region has 14 residues. Deletions cut 4 bases from V and 5 bases from J, with 12 bases between. Germline CDR1 LGHNA, CDR2 YNFKEQ. CDR3 bases: TGTGCCAGCAGCCCAGGGGCCCCCCACAATGAGCAGTTCTTC. Translating it yields CASSPGAPHNEQFF.

The V and J genes are TRBV27 and TRBJ2-7; 8 positions match TRBD2. The CDR3 covers 13 residues. The V and J ends lost 5 bases and 10 bases, in that order; junction bases with no gene match: 10. Per the germline V gene, CDR1 is MNHEY and CDR2 is SMNVEV (reference sequence). CDR3 protein: CASSPPLSGEQYF. Written as DNA, the CDR3 is TGTGCCAGCAGTCCACCCCTTAGCGGGGAACAGTACTTC.

The rearrangement uses TRBV6-4 and TRBJ2-3; TRBD2 matches 9 bases. This CDR3 comprises 16 residues. Germline V CDR1 and CDR2: MRHNA, SNTAGT. V was clipped by 3 bases and J by 0 bases; unmatched bases: 4. The CDR3 nucleotides are TGTGCCAGCAGTGAGGCGAGCGGGGGGAGCACAGATACGCAGTATTTT. This sequence encodes CASSEASGGSTDTQYF.

The chain combines TRBV7-8 with TRBJ1-5; weak D call: TRBD1 (5 bases). The J call may be incorrect, as the DNA end agrees better with TRBJ2-3. Per germline, CDR1 SGHVS and CDR2 FQNEAQ. The CDR3 sequence is 18 residues long. The CDR3 is CASSSTTDPRVSNQPQYF. The DNA of the CDR3 is TGTGCCAGCAGCTCCACGACAGATCCTAGGGTTAGCAATCAGCCCCAGTATTTT.

This chain connects TRBV6-5 to TRBJ2-1; D might be TRBD2 (5 bases). CDR3 size: 15 residues. Germline CDR1 and CDR2: MNHEY and SVGAGI. The V gene lost 0 bases and the J gene lost 9 bases, with 15 bases spanning the gap. Written as DNA, the CDR3 is TGTGCCAGCAGTTACTCGAGGTTAGCGTGGGGTGAGCAGTTCTTC. Translated: CASSYSRLAWGEQFF.

V and J are TRBV4-3 and TRBJ2-5, with D possibly matching TRBD2 (5 bases). The V gene lost 4 bases and the J gene lost 3 bases, with 15 bases spanning the gap. CDR1 is LGHNA and CDR2 is YSLEER in the germline V gene. CDR3 length: 15 amino acids. The CDR3 protein is CASSRGVREEETQYF. The CDR3 bases are TGCGCCAGCAGCCGGGGAGTTAGGGAAGAAGAGACCCAGTACTTC.

The rearrangement uses TRBV29-1 and TRBJ1-1; D remains unclear. V was pared by 4 bases and J by 6 bases, with 9 bases between. This CDR3 is built from 11 residues. CDR1 is SQVTM, CDR2 ANQGSEA, per germline. DNA for the CDR3: TGCAGCGTTGTTTCCAGTTCTGAAGCTTTCTTT. Encoded protein: CSVVSSSEAFF.

Worth noting for this clone: Other DNA sequences from this sample encode an identical CDR3 as well. The V call is TRBV28, the J call TRBJ2-1; the D gene is possibly TRBD2 (5 bases). V lost 6 bases to trimming and J lost 3 bases, with 18 bases between them. The CDR3 is made up of 16 amino acids. CDR1 is MDHEN, CDR2 SYDVKM, per germline. The CDR3 region is CASRNLAPIVYNEQFF. CDR3 bases: TGTGCCAGCAGAAATCTAGCTCCTATAGTCTACAATGAGCAGTTCTTC.

The rearrangement links TRBV18 to TRBJ2-7; 12 bases map to TRBD2. Germline-derived CDR1 and CDR2 are KGHSH and LQKENI. The CDR3 has 17 amino acids. The V segment lost 0 bases and the J segment 2 bases; nucleotides outside the gene matches: 5. The CDR3 loop is CASSPPGWTSGTYEQYF. CDR3 bases: TGTGCCAGCTCACCACCTGGATGGACTAGCGGGACCTACGAGCAGTACTTC.